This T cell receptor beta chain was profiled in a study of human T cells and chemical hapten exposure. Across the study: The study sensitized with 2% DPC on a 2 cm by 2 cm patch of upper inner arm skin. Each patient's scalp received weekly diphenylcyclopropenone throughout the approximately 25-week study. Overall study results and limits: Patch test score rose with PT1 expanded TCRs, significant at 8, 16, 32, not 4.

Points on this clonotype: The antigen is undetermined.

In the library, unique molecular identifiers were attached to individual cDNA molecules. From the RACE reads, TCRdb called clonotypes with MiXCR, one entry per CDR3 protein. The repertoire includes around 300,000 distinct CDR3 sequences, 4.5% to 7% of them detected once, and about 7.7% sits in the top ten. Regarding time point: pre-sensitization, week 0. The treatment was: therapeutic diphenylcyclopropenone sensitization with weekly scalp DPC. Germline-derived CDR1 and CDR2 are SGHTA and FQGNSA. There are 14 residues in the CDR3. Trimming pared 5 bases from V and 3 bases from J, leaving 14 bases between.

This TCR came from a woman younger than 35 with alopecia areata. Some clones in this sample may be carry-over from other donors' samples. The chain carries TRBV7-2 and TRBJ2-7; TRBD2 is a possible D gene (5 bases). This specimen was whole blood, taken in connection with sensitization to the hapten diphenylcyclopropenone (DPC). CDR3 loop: CASSSPGRGYEQYF. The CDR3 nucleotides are TGTGCCAGCAGCAGCCCGGGAAGAGGCTACGAGCAGTACTTC.